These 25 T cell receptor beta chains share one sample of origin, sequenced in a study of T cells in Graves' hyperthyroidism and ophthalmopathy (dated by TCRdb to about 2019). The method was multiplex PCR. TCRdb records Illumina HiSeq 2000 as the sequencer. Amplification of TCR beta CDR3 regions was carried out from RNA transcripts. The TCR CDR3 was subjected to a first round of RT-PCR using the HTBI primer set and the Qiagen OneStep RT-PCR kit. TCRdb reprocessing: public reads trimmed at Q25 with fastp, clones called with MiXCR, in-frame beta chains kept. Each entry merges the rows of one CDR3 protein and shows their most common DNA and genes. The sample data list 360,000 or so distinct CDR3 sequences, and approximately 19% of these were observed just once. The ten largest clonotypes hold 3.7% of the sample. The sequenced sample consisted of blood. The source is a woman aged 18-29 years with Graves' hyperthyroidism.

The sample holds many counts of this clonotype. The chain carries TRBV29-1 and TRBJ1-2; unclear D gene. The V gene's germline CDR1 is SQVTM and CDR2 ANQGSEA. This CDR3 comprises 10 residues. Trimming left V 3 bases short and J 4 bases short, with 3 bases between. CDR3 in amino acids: CSVELYGYTF. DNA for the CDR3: TGCAGCGTTGAGCTCTATGGCTACACCTTC.

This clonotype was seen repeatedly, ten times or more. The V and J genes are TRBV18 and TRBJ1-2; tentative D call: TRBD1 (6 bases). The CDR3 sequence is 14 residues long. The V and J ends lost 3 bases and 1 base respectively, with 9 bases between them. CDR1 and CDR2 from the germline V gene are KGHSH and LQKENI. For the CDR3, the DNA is TGTGCCAGCTCACCGTCGGACAGTAACTATGGCTACACCTTC. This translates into CASSPSDSNYGYTF.

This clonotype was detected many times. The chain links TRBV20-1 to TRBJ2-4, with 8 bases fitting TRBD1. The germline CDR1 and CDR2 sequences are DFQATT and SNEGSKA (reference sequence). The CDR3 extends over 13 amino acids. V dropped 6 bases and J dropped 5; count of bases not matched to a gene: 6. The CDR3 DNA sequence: TGCAGTGCGGCGGGCAGGGGGCAAAACATTCAGTACTTC. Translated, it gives CSAAGRGQNIQYF.

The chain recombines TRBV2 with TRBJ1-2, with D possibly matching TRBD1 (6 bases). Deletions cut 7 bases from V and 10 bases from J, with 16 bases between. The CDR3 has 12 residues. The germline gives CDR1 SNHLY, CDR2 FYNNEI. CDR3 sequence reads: CASTLHGQSYTF. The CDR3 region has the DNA TGTGCCAGCACCCTCCACGGACAGTCCTACACCTTC.

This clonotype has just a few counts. The CDR3 bases are TGTGCCAGTACCCCCCCGGTTGCTCGATCTGAAGCTTTCTTT. Encoded protein: CASTPPVARSEAFF. This chain joins TRBV19 and TRBJ1-1; D is uncertain. Between the trimmed V and J ends, which lost 7 bases and 6 bases, there was a span of 18 bases. Germline V gene data show CDR1 as LNHDA and CDR2 as SQIVND (reference sequence). This CDR3 comprises 14 residues. Full variable domain (outside the CDR3, taken from reference TRBV19 and TRBJ1-1): DGGITQSPKYLFRKEGQNVTLSCEQNLNHDAMYWYRQDPGQGLRLIYYSQIVNDFQKGDIAEGYSVSREKKESFPLTVTSAQKNPTAFYLCASTPPVARSEAFFGQGTRLTVV.

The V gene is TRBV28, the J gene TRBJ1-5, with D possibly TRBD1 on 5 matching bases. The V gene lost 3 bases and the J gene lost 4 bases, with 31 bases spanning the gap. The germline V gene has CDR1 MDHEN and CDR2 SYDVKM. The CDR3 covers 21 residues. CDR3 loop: CASSFGGRGIGHTGLNQPQHF. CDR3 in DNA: TGTGCCAGCAGTTTTGGGGGTCGGGGCATCGGGCATACAGGTTTAAATCAGCCCCAGCATTTT.

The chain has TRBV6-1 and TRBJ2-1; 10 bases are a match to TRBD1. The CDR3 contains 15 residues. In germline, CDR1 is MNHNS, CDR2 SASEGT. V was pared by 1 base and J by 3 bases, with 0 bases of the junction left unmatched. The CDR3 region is CASSEGTGGYNEQFF. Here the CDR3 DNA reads TGTGCCAGCAGTGAAGGGACAGGGGGCTACAATGAGCAGTTCTTC.

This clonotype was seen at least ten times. The CDR3 here is CASQFTGNTEAFF. For the CDR3, the DNA is TGTGCCAGCCAGTTTACGGGAAACACTGAAGCTTTCTTT. The J gene is TRBJ1-1, the V gene TRBV27; D is unclear. V shed 8 bases and J shed 2 bases, with 12 bases lying between them. Germline V gene lookup returns CDR1 MNHEY and CDR2 SMNVEV (reference sequence). The CDR3 has 13 residues.

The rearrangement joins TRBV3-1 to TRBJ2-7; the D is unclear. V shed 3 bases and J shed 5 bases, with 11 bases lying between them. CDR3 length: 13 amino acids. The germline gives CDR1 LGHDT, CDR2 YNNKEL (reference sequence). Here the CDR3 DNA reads TGTGCCAGCAGCCAGGGGTTCGCGAACGAGCAGTACTTC. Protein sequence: CASSQGFANEQYF.

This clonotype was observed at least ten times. The CDR3 sequence is CASSQNDNVRARPSETQYF. CDR3 coding DNA: TGTGCCAGCAGCCAGAATGACAACGTTCGGGCCCGGCCGTCAGAGACCCAGTACTTC. The J gene is TRBJ2-5, the V gene TRBV3-1; unclear D gene. CDR3 size: 19 residues. V was cut by 3 bases and J by 4 bases, with 27 bases left in between. Germline V lookup: CDR1 LGHDT, CDR2 YNNKEL (reference sequence).

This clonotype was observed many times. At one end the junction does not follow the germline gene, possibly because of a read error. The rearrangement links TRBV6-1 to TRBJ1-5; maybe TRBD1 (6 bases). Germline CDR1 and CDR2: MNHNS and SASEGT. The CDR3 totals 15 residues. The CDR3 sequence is CASREGQPENQPQHF. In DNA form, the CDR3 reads TGTGCCAGCAGAGAAGGACAGCCAGAGAATCAGCCCCAGCATTTT.

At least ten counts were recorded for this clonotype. The CDR3 spells CASSELGTGPYEQYF. The CDR3 nucleotides read TGTGCCAGCAGTGAACTCGGGACAGGGCCCTACGAGCAGTACTTC. The rearrangement links TRBV6-1 to TRBJ2-7; 9 bases fit TRBD1. CDR1 MNHNS and CDR2 SASEGT come from the germline V gene. J was trimmed by 2 bases and V by 2 bases; bases with no gene match: 4. The CDR3 sequence is 15 residues long.

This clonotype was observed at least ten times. The CDR3 region has the DNA TGTGCCAGCAGTCCCGAGGCAAGGGATTCACCCCTCCACTTT. Its translation: CASSPEARDSPLHF. The gene calls are TRBV12-3 or TRBV12-4 and TRBJ1-6; the D is unclear. The CDR3 totals 14 residues. V lost 5 bases, J lost 8 bases, and 13 bases lay in between.

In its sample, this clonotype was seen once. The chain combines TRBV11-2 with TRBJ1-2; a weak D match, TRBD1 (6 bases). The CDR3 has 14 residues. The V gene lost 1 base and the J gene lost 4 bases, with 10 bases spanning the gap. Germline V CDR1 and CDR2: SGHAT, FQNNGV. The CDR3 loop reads CASSLGDILYGYTF. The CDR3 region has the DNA TGTGCCAGCAGCTTAGGGGACATCCTCTATGGCTACACCTTC.

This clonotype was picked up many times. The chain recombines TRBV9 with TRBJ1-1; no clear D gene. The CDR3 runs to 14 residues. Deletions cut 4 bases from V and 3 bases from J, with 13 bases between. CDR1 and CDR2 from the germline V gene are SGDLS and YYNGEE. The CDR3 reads CASSPRLVDTEAFF. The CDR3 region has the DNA TGTGCCAGCAGCCCTCGGTTAGTCGACACTGAAGCTTTCTTT. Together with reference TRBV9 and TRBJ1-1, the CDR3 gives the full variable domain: DSGVTQTPKHLITATGQRVTLRCSPRSGDLSVYWYQQSLDQGLQFLIQYYNGEERAKGNILERFSAQQFPDLHSELNLSSLELGDSALYFCASSPRLVDTEAFFGQGTRLTVV.

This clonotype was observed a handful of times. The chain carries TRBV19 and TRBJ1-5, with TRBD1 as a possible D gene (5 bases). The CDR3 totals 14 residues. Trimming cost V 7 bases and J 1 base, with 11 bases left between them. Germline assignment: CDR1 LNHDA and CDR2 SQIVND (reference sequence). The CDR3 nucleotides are TGTGCCAGTAAGACAGAACCAAGCAATCAGCCCCAGCATTTT. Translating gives CASKTEPSNQPQHF.

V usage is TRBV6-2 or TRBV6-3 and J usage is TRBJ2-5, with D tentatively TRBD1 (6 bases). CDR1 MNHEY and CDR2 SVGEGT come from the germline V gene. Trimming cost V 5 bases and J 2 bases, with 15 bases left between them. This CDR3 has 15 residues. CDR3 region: CASSGPRQVQETQYF. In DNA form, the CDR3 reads TGTGCCAGCAGTGGACCGAGACAGGTTCAAGAGACCCAGTACTTC.

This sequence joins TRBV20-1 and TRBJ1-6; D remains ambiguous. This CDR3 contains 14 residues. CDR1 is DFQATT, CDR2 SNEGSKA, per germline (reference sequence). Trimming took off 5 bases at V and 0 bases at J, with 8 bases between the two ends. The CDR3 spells CSASKNSYNSPLHF. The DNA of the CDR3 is TGCAGTGCTTCTAAAAACTCCTATAATTCACCCCTCCACTTT.

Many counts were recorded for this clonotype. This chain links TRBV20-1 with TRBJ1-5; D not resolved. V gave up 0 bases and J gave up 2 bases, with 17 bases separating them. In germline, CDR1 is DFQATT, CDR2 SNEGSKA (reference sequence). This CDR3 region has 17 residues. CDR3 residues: CSARDFTSEGGNQPQHF. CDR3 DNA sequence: TGCAGTGCTAGAGATTTCACCTCCGAGGGAGGCAATCAGCCCCAGCATTTT.

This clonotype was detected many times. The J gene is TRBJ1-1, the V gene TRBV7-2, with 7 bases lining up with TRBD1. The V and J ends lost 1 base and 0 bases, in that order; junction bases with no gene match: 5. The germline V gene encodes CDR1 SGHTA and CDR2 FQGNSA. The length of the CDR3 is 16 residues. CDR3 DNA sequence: TGTGCCAGCAGCTTAGGGCAGGGGGGGGTGAACACTGAAGCTTTCTTT. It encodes CASSLGQGGVNTEAFF.

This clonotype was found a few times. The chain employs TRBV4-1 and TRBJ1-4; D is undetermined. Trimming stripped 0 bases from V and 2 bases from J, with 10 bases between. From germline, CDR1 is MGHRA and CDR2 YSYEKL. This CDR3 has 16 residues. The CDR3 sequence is CASSQDMRRTNEKLFF. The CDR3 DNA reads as TGCGCCAGCAGCCAAGATATGAGGCGGACTAATGAAAAACTGTTTTTT.

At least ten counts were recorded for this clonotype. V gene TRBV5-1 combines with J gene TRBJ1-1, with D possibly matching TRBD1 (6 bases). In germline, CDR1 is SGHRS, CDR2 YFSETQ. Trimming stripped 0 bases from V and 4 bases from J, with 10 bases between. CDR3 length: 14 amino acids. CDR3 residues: CASSLEGVSTEAFF. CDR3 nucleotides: TGCGCCAGCAGCTTGGAGGGGGTTTCCACTGAAGCTTTCTTT.

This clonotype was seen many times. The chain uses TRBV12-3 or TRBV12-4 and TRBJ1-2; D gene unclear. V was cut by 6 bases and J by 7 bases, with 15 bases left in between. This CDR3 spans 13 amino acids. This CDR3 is CASRLDAEGGYTF. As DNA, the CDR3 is TGTGCCAGCAGGCTCGATGCGGAGGGTGGCTACACCTTC.

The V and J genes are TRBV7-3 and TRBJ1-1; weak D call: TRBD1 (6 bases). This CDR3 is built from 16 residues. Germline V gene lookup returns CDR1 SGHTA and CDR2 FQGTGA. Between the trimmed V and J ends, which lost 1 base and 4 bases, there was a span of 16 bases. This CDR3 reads CASSLSPGAGVTEAFF. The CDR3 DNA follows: TGTGCCAGCAGCTTAAGCCCGGGGGCTGGTGTCACTGAAGCTTTCTTT. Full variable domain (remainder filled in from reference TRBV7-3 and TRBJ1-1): GAGVSQTPSNKVTEKGKYVELRCDPISGHTALYWYRQSLGQGPEFLIYFQGTGAADDSGLPNDRFFAVRPEGSVSTLKIQRTERGDSAVYLCASSLSPGAGVTEAFFGQGTRLTVV.

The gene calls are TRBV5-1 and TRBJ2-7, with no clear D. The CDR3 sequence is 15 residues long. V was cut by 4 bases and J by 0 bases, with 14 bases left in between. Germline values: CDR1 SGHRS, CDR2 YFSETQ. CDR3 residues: CASSADGLSSYEQYF. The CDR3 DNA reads TGCGCCAGCAGCGCGGACGGTTTGAGCTCCTACGAGCAGTACTTC.